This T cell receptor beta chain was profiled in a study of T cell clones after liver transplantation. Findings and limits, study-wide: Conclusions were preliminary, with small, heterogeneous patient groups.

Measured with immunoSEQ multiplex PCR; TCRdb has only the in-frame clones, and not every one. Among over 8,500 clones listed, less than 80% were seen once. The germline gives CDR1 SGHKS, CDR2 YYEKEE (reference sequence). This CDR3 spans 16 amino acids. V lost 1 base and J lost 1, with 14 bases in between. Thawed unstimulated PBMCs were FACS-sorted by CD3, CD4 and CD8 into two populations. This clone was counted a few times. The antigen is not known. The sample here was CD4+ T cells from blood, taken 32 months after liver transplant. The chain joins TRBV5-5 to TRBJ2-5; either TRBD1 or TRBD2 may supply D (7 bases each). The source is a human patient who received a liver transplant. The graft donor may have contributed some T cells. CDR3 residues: CASSLTPGGVQETQYF. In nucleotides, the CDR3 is TGTGCCAGCAGCTTGACTCCAGGGGGGGTCCAAGAGACCCAGTACTTC.